The 26 T cell receptor beta chains below come from one sample, sequenced in a study of cytotoxic CD8 clonotypes in ibrutinib-treated CLL. TCRdb keeps only in-frame clones here, not all; method: immunoSEQ multiplex PCR. This sample carries about 300,000 clones, 65% to 85% of them seen once, and the ten largest clones take around 5.1%. The sequences come from PBMCs, collected at disease progression, from a patient treated with ibrutinib. The receptors come from a human donor with chronic lymphocytic leukemia.

The chain uses TRBV5-6 and TRBJ2-7; D is tentatively TRBD1 or TRBD2 (5 bases each). V was shortened by 2 bases and J by 0 bases, with 9 bases between the two germline ends. Germline V gene lookup returns CDR1 SGHDT and CDR2 YYEEEE. CDR3 length: 14 residues. The CDR3 DNA follows: TGTGCCAGCAGCTTCCCGGGGCCCTCCTACGAGCAGTACTTC. Amino acids: CASSFPGPSYEQYF.

CDR3 protein: CASSRNGQANTEAFF. Written as DNA, the CDR3 is TGTGCCAGCAGCCGAAATGGACAGGCGAACACTGAAGCTTTCTTT. The chain joins TRBV7-2 to TRBJ1-1, with 7 bases lining up with TRBD1. V lost 5 bases to trimming and J lost 1 base; unmatched junction nucleotides: 7. Germline CDR1 is SGHTA and CDR2 is FQGNSA. This CDR3 region has 15 residues.

DNA for the CDR3: TGTGCCAGCAGCGCTGGGACTAGCGGGAGGCTCTACGAGCAGTACTTC. Translating it yields CASSAGTSGRLYEQYF. This chain connects TRBV7-2 to TRBJ2-7; 15 nucleotides agree with TRBD2. Germline trimming cut 5 bases from V and 3 bases from J; bases unmatched to any gene: 5. From germline, CDR1 is SGHTA and CDR2 FQGNSA. The CDR3 totals 16 residues.

This clone was observed a few times. This rearrangement joins TRBV10-1 to TRBJ2-7; D is tentatively TRBD1 or TRBD2 (5 bases each). The V gene lost 5 bases and the J gene lost 4 bases, with 12 bases spanning the gap. The germline CDR1 and CDR2 sequences are WNHNN and SYGVQD (reference sequence). CDR3 length: 13 residues. For the CDR3, the DNA is TGCGCCAGCAGTCCCGGGGCCAGATACGAGCAGTACTTC. This encodes CASSPGARYEQYF.

The chain combines TRBV2 with TRBJ2-2, with D tentatively TRBD1 or TRBD2 (5 bases each). Between the trimmed V and J ends, which lost 1 base and 4 bases, there was a span of 10 bases. The length of the CDR3 is 15 residues. The germline gives CDR1 SNHLY, CDR2 FYNNEI. Here the CDR3 DNA reads TGTGCCAGCAGTGAAGTCCGAGGGGCCACCGGGGAGCTGTTTTTT. Translating gives CASSEVRGATGELFF.

The V gene is TRBV4-2, the J gene TRBJ2-7; weak D call: TRBD2 (5 bases). The CDR3 is 15 residues long. Germline CDR1 is LGHNA and CDR2 is YNFKEQ. The ends were cut back, 0 bases at V and 3 bases at J, with 12 bases in the middle. CDR3 sequence: CASSQDRYGSYEQYF. The CDR3 DNA reads TGTGCCAGCAGCCAAGATAGGTATGGGAGCTACGAGCAGTACTTC.

This clone was seen more than once but under ten times. The chain combines TRBV27 with TRBJ2-7, with D possibly matching TRBD2 (6 bases). V dropped 7 bases and J dropped 0 bases, with 16 bases sitting between them. Germline CDR1 MNHEY, CDR2 SMNVEV (reference sequence). CDR3 length: 15 amino acids. In nucleotides, the CDR3 is TGTGCCAGCACCCGTGGATTCGGGGGCTCCTACGAGCAGTACTTC. Residues: CASTRGFGGSYEQYF.

The chain uses TRBV14 and TRBJ2-7; no clear D. Trimming shortened V by 1 base and J by 12 bases, and 10 bases separated the two germline ends. The CDR3 is 11 residues long. Germline loops: CDR1 SGHDN, CDR2 FVKESK. CDR3 amino acids: CASSQGSRTYF. The CDR3 coding sequence is TGTGCCAGCAGCCAAGGGTCTAGAACGTACTTC.

V is TRBV6-5 and J is TRBJ1-2; D is undetermined. Trimming shortened V by 2 bases and J by 8 bases, and 12 bases separated the two germline ends. Looked up from germline, CDR1 is MNHEY and CDR2 is SVGAGI. This CDR3 contains 13 residues. Written as DNA, the CDR3 is TGTGCCAGCAGTTACGGCCCCCCGAGGGGCTACACCTTC. It codes for CASSYGPPRGYTF.

V is TRBV19 and J is TRBJ2-7; D might be TRBD1 or TRBD2, each matching 6 bases. The germline gives CDR1 LNHDA, CDR2 SQIVND (reference sequence). The V end lost 5 bases, the J end lost 1 base, and 15 bases lay between the germline ends. CDR3 length: 15 residues. The CDR3 protein is CASSLRRGASYEQYF. CDR3 DNA sequence: TGTGCCAGTAGTCTCCGAAGGGGGGCTTCCTACGAGCAGTACTTC.

The CDR3 protein is CASSYGTGGGNTIYF. In DNA form, the CDR3 reads TGTGCCAGCAGTTACGGGACAGGGGGGGGAAACACCATATATTTT. This chain uses TRBV6-5 with TRBJ1-3; 11 positions agree with TRBD1. CDR3 length: 15 residues. CDR1 is MNHEY and CDR2 is SVGAGI in the germline V gene. J lost 4 bases, V lost 2 bases, and 1 base had no gene match.

The chain employs TRBV18 and TRBJ1-5, with a weak D call TRBD1 (5 bases). V shed 4 bases and J shed 5 bases, with 6 bases lying between them. Germline CDR1 KGHSH, CDR2 LQKENI. The CDR3 runs 12 residues. As DNA, the CDR3 is TGTGCCAGCTCACGGGGGGATCAGCCCCAGCATTTT. It codes for CASSRGDQPQHF.

The rearrangement links TRBV29-1 to TRBJ2-5; perhaps D is TRBD1 or TRBD2 (7 bases each). Germline values: CDR1 SQVTM, CDR2 ANQGSEA. Trimming took 4 bases from V and 3 from J, leaving 9 bases between them. The CDR3 is 12 residues long. This CDR3 is CSVAGGEETQYF. CDR3 DNA: TGCAGCGTTGCAGGGGGGGAAGAGACCCAGTACTTC. The full variable domain, its missing parts supplied by reference TRBV29-1 and TRBJ2-5, is SAVISQKPSRDICQRGTSLTIQCQVDSQVTMMFWYRQQPGQSLTLIATANQGSEATYESGFVIDKFPISRPNLTFSTLTVSNMSPEDSSIYLCSVAGGEETQYFGPGTRLLVL.

The chain joins TRBV9 to TRBJ2-7, with D perhaps TRBD1 (6 bases). Germline CDR1 reads SGDLS; CDR2 reads YYNGEE. The V gene lost 0 bases and the J gene lost 4 bases, with 14 bases spanning the gap. This CDR3 comprises 15 residues. DNA of the CDR3: TGTGCCAGCAGCGTAGGATCAGGGGTTGGATACGAGCAGTACTTC. Translating it yields CASSVGSGVGYEQYF.

This chain connects TRBV11-2 to TRBJ2-7, with D tentatively TRBD2 (5 bases). The CDR3 has 14 amino acids. Trimming left V 3 bases short and J 1 base short, with 10 bases between. The germline V gene has CDR1 SGHAT and CDR2 FQNNGV. CDR3 nucleotides: TGTGCCAGCAGCTTGAGGGTCAGTTCCTACGAGCAGTACTTC. It yields the protein CASSLRVSSYEQYF. Supplemented by reference TRBV11-2 and TRBJ2-7, the full variable domain reads EAGVAQSPRYKIIEKRQSVAFWCNPISGHATLYWYQQILGQGPKLLIQFQNNGVVDDSQLPKDRFSAERLKGVDSTLKIQPAKLEDSAVYLCASSLRVSSYEQYFGPGTRLTVT.

This chain joins TRBV27 and TRBJ2-1, with 7 nucleotides matching TRBD1. The CDR3 totals 17 residues. Trimming removed 8 bases from V and 0 bases from J; junction bases left unmatched: 13. Looked up from germline, CDR1 is MNHEY and CDR2 is SMNVEV (reference sequence). CDR3: CASRAHLGQSSYNEQFF. In nucleotides, the CDR3 is TGTGCCAGCCGTGCTCACCTGGGACAGAGCTCCTACAATGAGCAGTTCTTC.

The chain couples TRBV6-1 to TRBJ2-3; 9 positions agree with TRBD1. J was trimmed by 3 bases and V by 5 bases; bases with no gene match: 6. The CDR3 contains 15 residues. The germline V gene has CDR1 MNHNS and CDR2 SASEGT. CDR3 amino acids: CASSWTGVGTDTQYF. CDR3 bases: TGTGCCAGCAGTTGGACAGGGGTTGGAACAGATACGCAGTATTTT.

The V and J genes are TRBV9 and TRBJ1-3; the match to TRBD1 covers 8 bases. The germline gives CDR1 SGDLS, CDR2 YYNGEE. The CDR3 runs 16 residues. The V segment lost 3 bases and the J segment 0 bases; nucleotides outside the gene matches: 5. CDR3 in DNA: TGTGCCAGCAGCGCTCGGGACAGGTACTCTGGAAACACCATATATTTT. This sequence encodes CASSARDRYSGNTIYF.

The V gene is TRBV7-9, the J gene TRBJ2-5; D possibly corresponds to TRBD1 (5 bases). This CDR3 is 14 amino acids long. V was clipped by 5 bases and J by 5 bases, with 15 bases between them. Germline V gene lookup returns CDR1 SEHNR and CDR2 FQNEAQ (reference sequence). The CDR3 spells CASSLTGRVETQYF. In DNA form, the CDR3 reads TGTGCCAGCAGCCTAACGGGCAGGGTCGAGACCCAGTACTTC.

This clone was found a few times. V and J are TRBV9 and TRBJ2-7, with TRBD2 matching 9 bases. The CDR3 consists of 16 residues. The trim removed 0 bases at V and 0 bases at J, leaving 4 bases unmatched. The germline gives CDR1 SGDLS, CDR2 YYNGEE. The CDR3: CASSVGSSGNSYEQYF. For the CDR3, the DNA is TGTGCCAGCAGCGTAGGGTCTAGCGGGAACTCCTACGAGCAGTACTTC.

The V and J genes are TRBV19 and TRBJ1-1; TRBD1 matches at 10 bases. Germline V gives CDR1 LNHDA, CDR2 SQIVND (reference sequence). The CDR3 loop spans 16 amino acids. Losses at the gene ends were 7 bases for V and 5 bases for J; bases not matched to a gene: 13. The CDR3 region has the DNA TGTGCCAGTAACTCCAAAAGGGACAGGGGAGGGACTGAAGCTTTCTTT. This translates into CASNSKRDRGGTEAFF.

This chain links TRBV29-1 with TRBJ1-2; perhaps TRBD1 as D (6 bases). Germline V CDR1 and CDR2: SQVTM, ANQGSEA. Trimming removed 4 bases at V and 4 bases at J, with 19 bases between. The CDR3 is made up of 15 amino acids. Here the CDR3 reads CSVAGQSAFGYGYTF. The DNA for the CDR3 is TGCAGCGTTGCCGGACAGTCGGCCTTTGGCTATGGCTACACCTTC.

This chain joins TRBV20-1 and TRBJ2-7, with D maybe TRBD2 (5 bases). Trimming took 2 bases from V and 6 from J, leaving 8 bases between them. Germline lookup yields CDR1 DFQATT and CDR2 SNEGSKA (reference sequence). The CDR3 extends over 11 amino acids. Here the CDR3 reads CSARTRGEQYF. CDR3 in DNA: TGCAGTGCTAGAACCCGGGGCGAGCAGTACTTC.

The rearrangement joins TRBV2 to TRBJ1-1; D remains unclear. CDR1 and CDR2 (germline): SNHLY, FYNNEI. This CDR3 comprises 12 residues. V lost 8 bases and J lost 4, with 11 bases in between. CDR3: CASERGSTEAFF. CDR3 DNA: TGTGCCAGCGAGCGAGGGAGCACTGAAGCTTTCTTT.

The chain links TRBV7-8 to TRBJ2-6, with D possibly matching TRBD1 (6 bases). Germline CDR1 is SGHVS and CDR2 is FQNEAQ. Between the trimmed V and J ends, which lost 2 bases and 2 bases, there was a span of 10 bases. The CDR3 sequence is 16 residues long. The CDR3 spells CASSLSKGAGANVLTF. CDR3 coding DNA: TGTGCCAGCAGCTTAAGCAAGGGGGCTGGGGCCAACGTCCTGACTTTC.

This clone was picked up a small number of times. The DNA of the CDR3 is TGTGCCAGCTCACGTTCTGCGGCGTTACATGTGTTCTTC. Translating it yields CASSRSAALHVFF. The chain employs TRBV18 and TRBJ2-1; no firm D call. CDR3 length: 13 amino acids. Germline V gives CDR1 KGHSH, CDR2 LQKENI. V was clipped by 4 bases and J by 15 bases, with 19 bases between them.